Below are 26 T cell receptor beta chains sequenced from a single sample in a study of blood T cell repertoires in COVID-19. The method was immunoSEQ multiplex PCR; TCRdb's version includes in-frame clones alone and lacks a portion of them. The sample yields around 310,000 clones, roughly 90% seen once. The sample comprised PBMCs or T cells enriched from blood (not recorded which). These receptors were collected from a woman in her thirties or forties who had recovered from COVID-19.

This clone was detected a few times. Other DNA sequences in this specimen translate into the identical CDR3. The chain has TRBV10-1 and TRBJ2-7; D may be TRBD2 (5 bases). The V and J ends lost 3 bases and 0 bases respectively, with 9 bases between them. CDR1 and CDR2 from the germline V gene are WNHNN and SYGVQD (reference sequence). The CDR3 runs 14 residues. CDR3 DNA sequence: TGCGCCAGCAGTGAATCGGGGAGCTCCTACGAGCAGTACTTC. Protein sequence: CASSESGSSYEQYF.

J is TRBJ1-5 and V is TRBV10-3; D perhaps matches TRBD1 (6 bases). CDR3 size: 14 residues. The germline V gene encodes CDR1 ENHRY and CDR2 SYGVKD. Trimming shortened V by 3 bases and J by 5 bases, and 11 bases separated the two germline ends. As DNA, the CDR3 is TGTGCCATCAGTGAACAGGGTTTGGATCAGCCCCAGCATTTT. Protein product: CAISEQGLDQPQHF.

This clone has just one count. This rearrangement joins TRBV6-5 to TRBJ1-2; no definite D call. With 1 base removed from V and 13 bases from J, the gap between germline ends came to 10 bases. CDR3 length: 11 amino acids. In germline, CDR1 is MNHEY, CDR2 SVGAGI. CDR3 DNA: TGTGCCAGCAGTTACTTAGGGAGTCCCACCTTC. It yields the protein CASSYLGSPTF.

V and J are TRBV11-3 and TRBJ2-2, with TRBD2 matching over 8 bases. V was clipped by 6 bases and J by 1 base; unmatched bases: 7. The CDR3 sequence is 16 residues long. Germline CDR1 reads SGHNT; CDR2 reads YENEEA. CDR3 coding DNA: TGTGCCAGCAGAACCGGACTAGCACAGAACACCGGGGAGCTGTTTTTT. Protein product: CASRTGLAQNTGELFF.

The chain has TRBV6-2 or TRBV6-3 and TRBJ2-1; TRBD2 agrees at 11 bases. Per germline, CDR1 MNHEY and CDR2 SVGEGT. J gave up 2 bases and V 6 bases, and 6 bases lay outside the gene matches. The CDR3 runs 16 residues. CDR3 residues: CASSPLAGGPYNEQFF. The CDR3 coding sequence is TGTGCCAGCAGCCCTTTAGCGGGAGGGCCCTACAATGAGCAGTTCTTC.

The chain recombines TRBV19 with TRBJ2-3; tentatively, D is TRBD2 (6 bases). The germline V gene has CDR1 LNHDA and CDR2 SQIVND (reference sequence). The CDR3 loop spans 17 amino acids. V lost 3 bases to trimming and J lost 3 bases, with 19 bases between them. The CDR3 DNA is TGTGCCAGTAGTATTCTGGGGGATGGGACTGGGACAGATACGCAGTATTTT. Encoded protein: CASSILGDGTGTDTQYF.

J is TRBJ2-2 and V is TRBV7-9; 10 bases map to TRBD2. The germline V gene has CDR1 SEHNR and CDR2 FQNEAQ (reference sequence). V dropped 3 bases and J dropped 4; count of bases not matched to a gene: 5. The CDR3 is 16 amino acids. The DNA for the CDR3 is TGTGCCAGCAGCTTCCAGGGACTAGCGAGCACCGGGGAGCTGTTTTTT. Its translation: CASSFQGLASTGELFF.

The rearrangement links TRBV29-1 to TRBJ2-1, with 10 bases matching TRBD2. CDR1 and CDR2 (germline): SQVTM, ANQGSEA. CDR3 size: 16 residues. The junction had 10 bases not matched to a gene; V was cut back by 4 bases and J by 4 bases. CDR3 in amino acids: CSVGTTASGSYNEQFF. The DNA of the CDR3 is TGCAGCGTTGGCACTACTGCTAGCGGGAGTTACAATGAGCAGTTCTTC.

This chain uses TRBV28 with TRBJ1-1; D unresolved. The germline V gene has CDR1 MDHEN and CDR2 SYDVKM. V lost 4 bases and J 0 bases, leaving 12 bases between the germline ends. The CDR3 has 15 amino acids. The CDR3, as DNA: TGTGCCAGCAGTTCGCCAGAGGCGGTGAACACTGAAGCTTTCTTT. The encoded protein is CASSSPEAVNTEAFF.

The chain couples TRBV11-1 to TRBJ1-2, with D tentatively TRBD1 (5 bases). The germline V gene encodes CDR1 SGHAT and CDR2 FQDESV (reference sequence). The CDR3 consists of 13 residues. V gave up 4 bases and J gave up 7 bases, with 13 bases separating them. The CDR3 loop is CASSSRGGSGYTF. CDR3 coding DNA: TGTGCCAGCAGCTCACGCGGGGGGAGTGGCTACACCTTC.

The gene calls are TRBV11-3 and TRBJ2-3; D is unresolved. V dropped 1 base and J dropped 2 bases, with 16 bases sitting between them. Germline V lookup: CDR1 SGHNT, CDR2 YENEEA. The CDR3 runs 17 residues. Here the CDR3 DNA reads TGTGCCAGCAGCTTAGTCAACCTTGTGAGTAACACAGATACGCAGTATTTT. As protein: CASSLVNLVSNTDTQYF.

The genes are TRBV6-4 and TRBJ2-6, with TRBD1 matching 9 bases. This CDR3 spans 22 amino acids. V shed 2 bases, J shed 2 bases, and the junction held 19 bases outside the gene matches. Germline values: CDR1 MRHNA, CDR2 SNTAGT. The CDR3 is CASSDGVAVGGQGLPGANVLTF. CDR3 DNA sequence: TGTGCCAGCAGTGACGGCGTCGCGGTCGGGGGACAGGGTCTTCCTGGGGCCAACGTCCTGACTTTC.

The chain recombines TRBV11-2 with TRBJ2-1, with 7 bases aligning to TRBD1. The CDR3 consists of 15 residues. Germline V gene sequence: CDR1 SGHAT, CDR2 FQNNGV. V gave up 5 bases and J gave up 5 bases; unmatched junction bases: 9. In DNA form, the CDR3 reads TGTGCCAGCAGCACCCAGACAGGGCCCCACAATGAGCAGTTCTTC. Protein sequence: CASSTQTGPHNEQFF.

V is TRBV10-3 and J is TRBJ1-1; D remains ambiguous. V was shortened by 6 bases and J by 7 bases, with 12 bases between the two germline ends. The CDR3 has 12 residues. From germline, CDR1 is ENHRY and CDR2 SYGVKD. CDR3 protein: CAIRDYLSEAFF. CDR3 nucleotide sequence: TGTGCCATCAGGGACTATTTGAGTGAAGCTTTCTTT.

This clone was observed once. V usage is TRBV6-5 and J usage is TRBJ2-7, with D hard to call. Trimming shortened V by 0 bases and J by 7 bases, and 10 bases separated the two germline ends. Germline loops: CDR1 MNHEY, CDR2 SVGAGI. This CDR3 region has 13 residues. The CDR3 is CASSYSGPVEQYF. The CDR3 region has the DNA TGTGCCAGCAGTTACTCTGGCCCCGTTGAGCAGTACTTC.

The CDR3 loop is CASSYSIRLAAREQYF. As DNA, the CDR3 is TGTGCCAGCAGTTACTCGATCCGACTAGCGGCTCGGGAGCAGTACTTC. The J gene is TRBJ2-7, the V gene TRBV6-2 or TRBV6-3; 9 bases line up with TRBD2. This CDR3 has 16 amino acids. V gave up 0 bases and J gave up 7 bases; unmatched junction bases: 10. Germline V gene data show CDR1 as MNHEY and CDR2 as SVGEGT.

V and J are TRBV7-2 and TRBJ1-5; D is possibly TRBD1 (5 bases). Germline V gene lookup returns CDR1 SGHTA and CDR2 FQGNSA. This CDR3 has 13 residues. V shed 6 bases and J shed 3 bases, with 9 bases lying between them. The CDR3 region has the DNA TGTGCCAGCAGATCGGGGGACAATCAGCCCCAGCATTTT. Protein sequence: CASRSGDNQPQHF.

Written as DNA, the CDR3 is TGCAGCGTTGAGAGTGGGGGGGGCGCAGACGAGCAGTACTTC. This gives the protein CSVESGGGADEQYF. The chain employs TRBV29-1 and TRBJ2-7; D may be TRBD2 (7 bases). CDR3 size: 14 residues. V lost 3 bases and J 5 bases, leaving 17 bases between the germline ends. The V gene's germline CDR1 is SQVTM and CDR2 ANQGSEA.

This chain connects TRBV19 to TRBJ2-7; a weak D match, TRBD1 (6 bases). The V and J ends lost 7 bases and 0 bases respectively, with 16 bases between them. The CDR3 totals 15 residues. CDR1 is LNHDA and CDR2 is SQIVND in the germline V gene (reference sequence). The DNA of the CDR3 is TGTGCCAGTACCAATTCCGGGACATTCTCCTACGAGCAGTACTTC. Amino acid sequence: CASTNSGTFSYEQYF.

The chain recombines TRBV7-7 with TRBJ2-2; possible D gene TRBD2, 5 bases. The germline V gene has CDR1 SSHAT and CDR2 FNYEAQ (reference sequence). This CDR3 is built from 13 residues. CDR3 region: CASAETHTGELFF. DNA for the CDR3: TGTGCTAGCGCCGAGACACACACCGGGGAGCTGTTTTTT.

The chain employs TRBV2 and TRBJ2-3, with D tentatively TRBD2 (5 bases). Germline-derived CDR1 and CDR2 are SNHLY and FYNNEI. Trimming took off 7 bases at V and 1 base at J, with 21 bases between the two ends. CDR3 size: 17 residues. The CDR3, as DNA: TGTGCCAGCAACCTACGAGGGTATTCCGGGCGCACAGATACGCAGTATTTT. It specifies CASNLRGYSGRTDTQYF.

This clone was observed once. V is TRBV6-2 or TRBV6-3 and J is TRBJ2-5, with 10 bases that match TRBD1. CDR1 MNHEY and CDR2 SVGEGT come from the germline V gene. The junction had 12 bases not matched to a gene; V was cut back by 5 bases and J by 6 bases. The CDR3 has 16 residues. The CDR3 sequence is CASSDPGQGIRQTQYF. The DNA for the CDR3 is TGTGCCAGCAGTGACCCGGGACAGGGGATCAGACAGACCCAGTACTTC.

The V and J genes are TRBV7-9 and TRBJ2-2, with TRBD2 matching 11 bases. The CDR3 is 19 amino acids. V was pared by 7 bases and J by 2 bases, with 15 bases of the junction left unmatched. Germline V gene lookup returns CDR1 SEHNR and CDR2 FQNEAQ (reference sequence). The CDR3 DNA is TGTGCCAGCATCGAAAGGAGGACTAGCGGGTCACGAAACACCGGGGAGCTGTTTTTT. The encoded protein is CASIERRTSGSRNTGELFF.

J is TRBJ2-5 and V is TRBV5-1, with D perhaps TRBD1 (6 bases). Germline CDR1 is SGHRS and CDR2 is YFSETQ. The CDR3 loop spans 14 amino acids. Trimming stripped 0 bases from V and 5 bases from J, with 11 bases between. CDR3 in amino acids: CASSLVGGMETQYF. CDR3 in DNA: TGCGCCAGCAGCTTGGTAGGGGGAATGGAGACCCAGTACTTC. Combining the CDR3 with reference TRBV5-1 and TRBJ2-5 gives the whole variable domain KAGVTQTPRYLIKTRGQQVTLSCSPISGHRSVSWYQQTPGQGLQFLFEYFSETQRNKGNFPGRFSGRQFSNSRSEMNVSTLELGDSALYLCASSLVGGMETQYFGPGTRLLVL.

The chain employs TRBV19 and TRBJ2-1; 10 positions agree with TRBD1. The germline V gene encodes CDR1 LNHDA and CDR2 SQIVND (reference sequence). The CDR3 extends over 15 amino acids. The V segment lost 5 bases and the J segment 8 bases; nucleotides outside the gene matches: 9. The CDR3 loop reads CASSGGQGGGDEQFF. The CDR3 bases are TGTGCCAGTAGTGGAGGACAGGGGGGTGGTGATGAGCAGTTCTTC.

V usage is TRBV7-8 and J usage is TRBJ2-7, with 10 bases lining up with TRBD1. Trimming took 4 bases from V and 1 from J; bases not matched to a gene: 7. Germline V lookup: CDR1 SGHVS, CDR2 FQNEAQ. CDR3 length equals 16 residues. The CDR3 protein is CASSSRQGALSYEQYF. The CDR3 bases are TGTGCCAGCAGCTCCCGACAGGGGGCGTTATCCTACGAGCAGTACTTC.